One sample yielded the 11 T cell receptor beta chains listed below, sequenced in a study of OX40 agonist ivuxolimab in advanced cancers. Sequencing was performed with immunoSEQ multiplex PCR; in TCRdb, only in-frame clones are kept and a portion is missing. The table lists about 14,000 clones, just under 80% of them singletons, with less than 15% in the top ten. The source was CD4+ or CD8+ T cells sorted from blood, collected in a trial of the OX40 agonist ivuxolimab. Receptor source: an adult with an advanced solid tumor such as melanoma, head and neck, liver or kidney cancer.

The rearrangement uses TRBV9 and TRBJ2-5; 7 positions agree with TRBD2. The CDR3 spans 14 residues. The germline V gene has CDR1 SGDLS and CDR2 YYNGEE. Trimming cost V 4 bases and J 2 bases; bases outside gene matches: 5. The CDR3 DNA is TGTGCCAGCAGCCTCTGGGGAGGGCAAGAGACCCAGTACTTC. Translating it yields CASSLWGGQETQYF.

The rearrangement links TRBV7-9 to TRBJ2-5; 10 bases line up with TRBD2. Germline V gene data show CDR1 as SEHNR and CDR2 as FQNEAQ (reference sequence). This CDR3 spans 15 amino acids. The V gene end was trimmed by 5 bases and the J gene end by 4 bases; junction bases not matched to a gene: 7. The chain's CDR3 is CASSPGLAAGETQYF. Here the CDR3 DNA reads TGTGCCAGCAGCCCCGGACTAGCGGCGGGAGAGACCCAGTACTTC.

The V gene is TRBV5-1, the J gene TRBJ2-3; 9 nucleotides agree with TRBD1. With 1 base clipped from V and 5 bases from J, the junction kept 11 bases outside the gene matches. The germline CDR1 and CDR2 sequences are SGHRS and YFSETQ. The CDR3 runs 17 residues. Written as DNA, the CDR3 is TGCGCCAGCAGCTTGAGGAGGGACAGGGTAGGAGGAGATACGCAGTATTTT. Amino acid sequence: CASSLRRDRVGGDTQYF.

The sample holds one count of this clone. The chain links TRBV4-1 to TRBJ2-2; perhaps D is TRBD1 or TRBD2 (5 bases each). Germline V gene sequence: CDR1 MGHRA, CDR2 YSYEKL. The V end lost 1 base, the J end lost 5 bases, and 8 bases lay between the germline ends. The CDR3 spans 14 residues. The CDR3 DNA sequence: TGCGCCAGCAGCCAAGTTGGGGGAACCGGGGAGCTGTTTTTT. This gives the protein CASSQVGGTGELFF.

The V call is TRBV5-1, the J call TRBJ2-7; TRBD2 aligns across 12 bases. Germline V gene sequence: CDR1 SGHRS, CDR2 YFSETQ. V dropped 1 base and J dropped 5; count of bases not matched to a gene: 4. There are 15 residues in the CDR3. DNA for the CDR3: TGCGCCAGCAGCTTGAGCCTAGCGGGAGGGCACGAGCAGTACTTC. This gives the protein CASSLSLAGGHEQYF.

V gene TRBV29-1 combines with J gene TRBJ1-4; 7 nucleotides align to TRBD1. V was clipped by 7 bases and J by 0 bases; unmatched bases: 2. This CDR3 is built from 13 residues. Germline CDR1 SQVTM, CDR2 ANQGSEA. The CDR3 bases are TGCAGCGCCCAGGGGGCAACTAATGAAAAACTGTTTTTT. Translated, it gives CSAQGATNEKLFF.

This sequence joins TRBV10-2 and TRBJ1-5, with 9 bases fitting TRBD1. This CDR3 comprises 14 residues. Germline V CDR1 and CDR2: WSHSY, SAAADI. J gave up 5 bases and V 6 bases, and 5 bases lay outside the gene matches. CDR3 loop: CASRSQGADQPQHF. The CDR3 nucleotides read TGCGCCAGCAGATCACAGGGGGCGGATCAGCCCCAGCATTTT.

DNA for the CDR3: TGTGCCAGCAGCTTAGCCGAGACGGGCCGTCGACCTGAAGCTTTCTTT. This gives the protein CASSLAETGRRPEAFF. This chain connects TRBV7-9 to TRBJ1-1, with D unclear. The CDR3 covers 16 residues. Germline CDR1 and CDR2: SEHNR and FQNEAQ (reference sequence). Between the trimmed V and J ends, which lost 0 bases and 6 bases, there was a span of 17 bases.

A few counts support this clone. The J gene is TRBJ2-3, the V gene TRBV6-4, with D possibly being TRBD2 (7 bases). The V end was cut by 5 bases, the J end by 5 bases, with 17 bases between. The germline V gene has CDR1 MRHNA and CDR2 SNTAGT. The CDR3 totals 15 residues. Here the CDR3 reads CASSTSGKGGDTQYF. DNA for the CDR3: TGTGCCAGCAGTACAAGCGGGAAAGGGGGAGATACGCAGTATTTT.

The V and J genes are TRBV11-2 and TRBJ2-5, with 8 bases fitting TRBD2. Germline-derived CDR1 and CDR2 are SGHAT and FQNNGV. V dropped 1 base and J dropped 0; count of bases not matched to a gene: 4. This CDR3 comprises 16 residues. CDR3 DNA sequence: TGTGCCAGCAGCTTAGTAGCGGGAAACAACCAAGAGACCCAGTACTTC. This gives the protein CASSLVAGNNQETQYF.

This chain links TRBV19 with TRBJ1-5; no clear D gene. Germline values: CDR1 LNHDA, CDR2 SQIVND (reference sequence). With 3 bases removed from V and 3 bases from J, the gap between germline ends came to 12 bases. The CDR3 length is 15 residues. The CDR3 loop is CASSILEGFNQPQHF. DNA of the CDR3: TGTGCCAGTAGTATCCTCGAGGGATTCAATCAGCCCCAGCATTTT.